The clone carrying this T cell receptor beta chain occurred once. Indicated time point: 2015-2016 season, 7 days after influenza vaccination. The data were obtained in a study of follicular helper T cells after annual influenza vaccination. Germline CDR1 LNHDA, CDR2 SQIVND (reference sequence). The V end lost 4 bases, the J end lost 0 bases, and 13 bases lay between the germline ends. This CDR3 comprises 16 residues. The repertoire was sequenced with immunoSEQ multiplex PCR; TCRdb's copy has only in-frame clones and lacks some. Of approximately 5,700 clones listed, 84% are singletons. Sequenced here: CXCR5+ CD38- circulating T follicular helper cells from blood, sampled 7 days after influenza vaccination. Subset: circulating Tfh, non-naive CD4+CXCR5+PD-1+ (ICOS+CD38+ or ICOS-CD38-). This TCR derives from an adult who received the influenza vaccine. The gene calls are TRBV19 and TRBJ1-3; D ambiguous. Here the CDR3 reads CASSSSRSGSGNTIYF. CDR3 nucleotides: TGTGCCAGTAGTAGCTCCCGTTCCGGCTCTGGAAACACCATATATTTT.